This TCR beta chain was found in a study of T cell responses to AZD1222 COVID-19 vaccine. Whole-study findings and limits: At 160-218 and 743-854, vaccine-associated CD4 TCRs were dominant, and they spanned spike. Donors in the cohort were predominantly white British and more often female, and clonal diversity was possibly underestimated.

Remarks on this clone: Its antigen is not known.

CDR3 length equals 17 residues. CDR1 is PRHDT, CDR2 FYEKMQ, per germline (reference sequence). Unmatched junction bases numbered 7, after V lost 4 bases and J lost 0 bases. Assay used: immunoSEQ multiplex PCR; TCRdb lists only in-frame clones, some missing. The sample consists of 90,000 to 150,000 clones, approximately 90% of them appearing once. This clonotype was obtained from an adult in good health. The chain carries TRBV13 and TRBJ1-5, with 9 nucleotides matching TRBD1. Sequenced material: peripheral blood, taken on day 0 of AZD1222 vaccination. The CDR3 loop is CASSSSGTGPSNQPQHF. As DNA, the CDR3 is TGTGCCAGCAGCTCCTCCGGGACAGGGCCTAGCAATCAGCCCCAGCATTTT.